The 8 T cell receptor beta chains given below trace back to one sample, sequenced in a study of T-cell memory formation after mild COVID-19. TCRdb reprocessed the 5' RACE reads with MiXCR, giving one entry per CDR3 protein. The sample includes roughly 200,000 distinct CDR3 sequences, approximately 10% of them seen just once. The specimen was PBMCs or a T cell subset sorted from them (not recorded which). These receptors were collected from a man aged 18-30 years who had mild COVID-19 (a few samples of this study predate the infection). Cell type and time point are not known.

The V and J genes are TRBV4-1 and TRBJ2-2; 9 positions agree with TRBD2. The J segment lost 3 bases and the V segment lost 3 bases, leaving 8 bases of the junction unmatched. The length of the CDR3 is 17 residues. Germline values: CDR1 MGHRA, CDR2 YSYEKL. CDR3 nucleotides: TGCGCCAGCAGCCATCGACGGGCTAGCGGGGACACCGGGGAGCTGTTTTTT. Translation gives CASSHRRASGDTGELFF.

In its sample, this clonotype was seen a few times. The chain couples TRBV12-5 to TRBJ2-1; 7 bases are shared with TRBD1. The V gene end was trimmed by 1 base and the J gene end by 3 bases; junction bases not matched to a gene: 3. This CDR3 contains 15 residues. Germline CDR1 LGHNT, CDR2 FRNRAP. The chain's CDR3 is CASGLGQGNYNEQFF. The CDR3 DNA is TGTGCTAGTGGTTTGGGACAGGGAAACTACAATGAGCAGTTCTTC.

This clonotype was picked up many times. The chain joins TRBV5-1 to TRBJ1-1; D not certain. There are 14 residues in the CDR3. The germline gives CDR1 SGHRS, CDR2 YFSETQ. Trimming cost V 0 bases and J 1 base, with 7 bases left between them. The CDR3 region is CASSLAAANTEAFF. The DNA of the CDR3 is TGCGCCAGCAGCTTGGCGGCGGCGAACACTGAAGCTTTCTTT.

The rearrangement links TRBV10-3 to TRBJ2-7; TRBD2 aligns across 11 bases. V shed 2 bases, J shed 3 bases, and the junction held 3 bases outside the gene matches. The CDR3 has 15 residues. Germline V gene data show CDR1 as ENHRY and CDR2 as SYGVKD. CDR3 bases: TGTGCCATCAGTGAGACTAGCGGGGGCGGCTACGAGCAGTACTTC. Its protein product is CAISETSGGGYEQYF.

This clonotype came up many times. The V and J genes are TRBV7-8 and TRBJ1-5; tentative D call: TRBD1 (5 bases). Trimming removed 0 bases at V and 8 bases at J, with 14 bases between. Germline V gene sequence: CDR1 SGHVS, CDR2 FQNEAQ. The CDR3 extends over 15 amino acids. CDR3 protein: CASSLARVGVKPQHF. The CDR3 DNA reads TGTGCCAGCAGCTTAGCTCGAGTAGGGGTAAAGCCCCAGCATTTT.

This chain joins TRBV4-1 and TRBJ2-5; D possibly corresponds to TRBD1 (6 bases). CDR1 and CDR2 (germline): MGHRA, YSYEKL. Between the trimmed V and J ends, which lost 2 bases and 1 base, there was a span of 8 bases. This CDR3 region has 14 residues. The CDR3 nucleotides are TGCGCCAGCAGCCAACAGGACAGCCAAGAGACCCAGTACTTC. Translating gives CASSQQDSQETQYF.

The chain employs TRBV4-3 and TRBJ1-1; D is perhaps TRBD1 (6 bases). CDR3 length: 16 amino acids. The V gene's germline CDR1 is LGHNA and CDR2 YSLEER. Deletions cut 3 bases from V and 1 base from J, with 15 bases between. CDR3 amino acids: CASSQIQGGGNTEAFF. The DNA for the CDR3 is TGCGCCAGCAGCCAGATACAGGGAGGGGGGAACACTGAAGCTTTCTTT.

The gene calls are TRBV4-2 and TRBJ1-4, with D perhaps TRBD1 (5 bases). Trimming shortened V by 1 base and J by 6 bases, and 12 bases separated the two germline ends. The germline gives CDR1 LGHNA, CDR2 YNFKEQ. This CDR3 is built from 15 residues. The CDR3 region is CASSQGSGNDEKLFF. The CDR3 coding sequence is TGTGCCAGCAGCCAAGGGTCAGGGAATGATGAAAAACTGTTTTTT.